Each of the 20 T cell receptor beta chains below was sequenced from the same sample in a study of blood T cell repertoires in COVID-19 (dated by TCRdb to the early 2020s). Receptors were amplified or captured by the immunoSEQ multiplex PCR assay. The clones in this table, taken by TCRdb from immuneACCESS, are in-frame only. Not every clone is retained; where verified, under half of the shortfall comes from an unresolved V gene, and the cause of the rest is unknown. The sample table lists around 100,000 clones, around nine tenths of them with a count of one. The biggest ten clones account for 15% of the sample. The sample consisted of peripheral blood. The receptors derive from a human donor in a cohort sampled during active COVID-19.

The J gene is TRBJ2-2, the V gene TRBV7-6; D is possibly TRBD2 (6 bases). The germline V gene encodes CDR1 SGHVS and CDR2 FNYEAQ. This CDR3 is built from 17 residues. Trimming cost V 1 base and J 4 bases, with 16 bases left between them. The CDR3 coding sequence is TGTGCCAGCAGCTTAGAGGGTGCGGGATTGCTCACCGGGGAGCTGTTTTTT. Translation: CASSLEGAGLLTGELFF.

The rearrangement uses TRBV5-6 and TRBJ1-2, with no clear D. The CDR3 has 15 amino acids. Trimming took off 1 base at V and 7 bases at J, with 17 bases between the two ends. CDR1 SGHDT and CDR2 YYEEEE come from the germline V gene. The CDR3 sequence is CASSLNSGSLGGYTF. The CDR3 nucleotides read TGTGCCAGCAGCTTGAATTCGGGGTCCCTCGGTGGCTACACCTTC.

The DNA for the CDR3 is TGTGCCAGCAGCGTAGCGGGGGGTACCACAGATACGCAGTATTTT. It is translated as CASSVAGGTTDTQYF. The J gene is TRBJ2-3, the V gene TRBV9; 7 bases line up with TRBD2. The CDR3 is made up of 15 amino acids. CDR1 is SGDLS, CDR2 YYNGEE, per germline. The junction had 3 bases not matched to a gene; V was cut back by 0 bases and J by 2 bases.

The rearrangement joins TRBV7-9 to TRBJ2-6; no definite D call. The V end was cut by 5 bases, the J end by 2 bases, with 13 bases between. Looked up from germline, CDR1 is SEHNR and CDR2 is FQNEAQ (reference sequence). The CDR3 sequence is 16 residues long. CDR3 sequence: CASSPAGQAGANVLTF. CDR3 coding DNA: TGTGCCAGCAGCCCCGCTGGGCAGGCTGGGGCCAACGTCCTGACTTTC.

V and J are TRBV2 and TRBJ2-2, with D perhaps matching TRBD2 (6 bases). Looked up from germline, CDR1 is SNHLY and CDR2 is FYNNEI. V was trimmed by 4 bases and J by 4 bases, leaving 28 bases between them. CDR3 length: 20 amino acids. CDR3 loop: CASSGPSSARRVYGTGELFF. CDR3 nucleotides: TGTGCCAGCAGTGGCCCTTCTAGCGCGAGGCGGGTGTACGGCACCGGGGAGCTGTTTTTT. The variable domain in full, with the rest retrieved from reference TRBV2 and TRBJ2-2, is EPEVTQTPSHQVTQMGQEVILRCVPISNHLYFYWYRQILGQKVEFLVSFYNNEISEKSEIFDDQFSVERPDGSNFTLKIRSTKLEDSAMYFCASSGPSSARRVYGTGELFFGEGSRLTVL.

The gene calls are TRBV6-5 and TRBJ1-5, with TRBD1 identical over 10 bases. The CDR3 has 15 amino acids. CDR1 is MNHEY, CDR2 SVGAGI, per germline. V lost 6 bases and J lost 6; bases outside the gene matches: 8. The CDR3 region has the DNA TGTGCCAGCAGCCTCGACAGGGGGCAAACTCAGCCCCAGCATTTT. As protein: CASSLDRGQTQPQHF.

The chain's CDR3 is CASSQGFLRTRGYEQYF. In DNA, the CDR3 is TGCGCCAGCAGCCAAGGATTCCTGAGGACTAGGGGATACGAGCAGTACTTC. The chain employs TRBV4-1 and TRBJ2-7; 7 nucleotides line up with TRBD2. The CDR3 has 17 residues. The V and J ends lost 1 base and 4 bases, in that order; junction bases with no gene match: 13. From germline, CDR1 is MGHRA and CDR2 YSYEKL.

V usage is TRBV27 and J usage is TRBJ1-1; TRBD1 matches at 7 bases. There are 15 residues in the CDR3. CDR1 and CDR2 from the germline V gene are MNHEY and SMNVEV (reference sequence). Unmatched junction bases numbered 5, after V lost 2 bases and J lost 2 bases. In DNA, the CDR3 is TGTGCCAGCAGTTTAGGTGGGACAGTAAACACTGAAGCTTTCTTT. Amino acid sequence: CASSLGGTVNTEAFF.

The chain joins TRBV9 to TRBJ1-2; 9 nucleotides align to TRBD1. The germline V gene encodes CDR1 SGDLS and CDR2 YYNGEE. This CDR3 is built from 14 residues. V was clipped by 3 bases and J by 4 bases; unmatched bases: 4. CDR3 bases: TGTGCCAGCAGCGGACAGGGGGAAGTCTATGGCTACACCTTC. It is translated as CASSGQGEVYGYTF.

This clone was counted between two and nine times. The chain employs TRBV10-3 and TRBJ1-5; 10 bases agree with TRBD1. Trimming at V came to 2 bases and at J to 6 bases, leaving 4 bases not matched to a gene. The CDR3 is made up of 15 amino acids. The germline CDR1 and CDR2 sequences are ENHRY and SYGVKD. CDR3 loop: CAISEDRGLGQPQHF. The CDR3 nucleotides read TGTGCCATCAGTGAGGACAGGGGGCTAGGTCAGCCCCAGCATTTT.

The rearrangement joins TRBV4-1 to TRBJ1-1, with 8 bases matching TRBD1. Germline loops: CDR1 MGHRA, CDR2 YSYEKL. V lost 3 bases and J lost 4; bases outside the gene matches: 7. The CDR3 contains 15 residues. CDR3 nucleotide sequence: TGCGCCAGCAGCCATCCCGGACAGGGAGGCACTGAAGCTTTCTTT. It specifies CASSHPGQGGTEAFF.

The V and J genes are TRBV6-6 and TRBJ1-2; D is perhaps TRBD1 (6 bases). CDR1 and CDR2 from the germline V gene are MNHNY and SVGAGI (reference sequence). This CDR3 region has 14 residues. V was trimmed by 6 bases and J by 4 bases, leaving 15 bases between them. Written as DNA, the CDR3 is TGTGCCAGCAGCAACCGGGACACTTTCTATGGCTACACCTTC. Translation gives CASSNRDTFYGYTF.

The CDR3 DNA sequence: TGTGCCAGCAGCTTGGACGGGGGTGGCACAGATACGCAGTATTTT. Translation: CASSLDGGGTDTQYF. This chain connects TRBV5-4 to TRBJ2-3; D possibly corresponds to TRBD2 (6 bases). V was pared by 0 bases and J by 1 base, with 9 bases between. CDR1 is SGHNT and CDR2 is YYREEE in the germline V gene (reference sequence). The CDR3 runs to 15 residues.

This clone came up a few times. CDR3 coding DNA: TGCAGCGTTACCGGGACAAGCATGAACACTGAAGCTTTCTTT. This codes for CSVTGTSMNTEAFF. This chain links TRBV29-1 with TRBJ1-1; D perhaps matches TRBD1 (6 bases). Trimming took 5 bases from V and 0 from J, leaving 13 bases between them. Looked up from germline, CDR1 is SQVTM and CDR2 is ANQGSEA. The CDR3 has 14 amino acids.

Here the CDR3 DNA reads TGTGCCAGCAGCTCAAGTCTGGGCCCAAACTCCTACAATGAGCAGTTCTTC. The encoded protein is CASSSSLGPNSYNEQFF. The J gene is TRBJ2-1, the V gene TRBV7-8; D not certain. Looked up from germline, CDR1 is SGHVS and CDR2 is FQNEAQ. The CDR3 is made up of 17 amino acids. Between the trimmed V and J ends, which lost 4 bases and 0 bases, there was a span of 16 bases.

This chain links TRBV11-3 with TRBJ1-2; TRBD1 matches 8 bases. The J segment lost 8 bases and the V segment lost 5 bases, leaving 10 bases of the junction unmatched. The CDR3 covers 14 residues. Germline-derived CDR1 and CDR2 are SGHNT and YENEEA. The CDR3 DNA reads as TGTGCCAGCAGCCGATCCGGGGACAGGACGGGCTACACCTTC. Protein sequence: CASSRSGDRTGYTF.

The rearrangement joins TRBV25-1 to TRBJ2-3, with D tentatively TRBD2 (7 bases). With 3 bases removed from V and 2 bases from J, the gap between germline ends came to 18 bases. The CDR3 covers 17 residues. Per germline, CDR1 MGHDK and CDR2 SYGVNS. This CDR3 is CASSEGIRGALTDTQYF. The CDR3 nucleotides are TGTGCCAGCAGTGAGGGAATACGGGGGGCCCTCACAGATACGCAGTATTTT.

The chain recombines TRBV29-1 with TRBJ1-1; 7 bases line up with TRBD1. J gave up 7 bases and V 5 bases, and 19 bases lay outside the gene matches. Germline CDR1 SQVTM, CDR2 ANQGSEA. The CDR3 totals 16 residues. CDR3 coding DNA: TGCAGCGTTATGCAGGGGGTCCCTTCCCTGGGTGATGAAGCTTTCTTT. Amino acid sequence: CSVMQGVPSLGDEAFF.

The chain is built from TRBV5-1 and TRBJ2-3; 10 bases are shared with TRBD2. There are 16 residues in the CDR3. Trimming removed 4 bases from V and 2 bases from J; junction bases left unmatched: 7. In germline, CDR1 is SGHRS, CDR2 YFSETQ. The CDR3 DNA is TGCGCCAGCAGCCCGTCTAGCGGGGGCCCCACAGATACGCAGTATTTT. It specifies CASSPSSGGPTDTQYF. The full variable domain, rest sourced from reference TRBV5-1 and TRBJ2-3, is KAGVTQTPRYLIKTRGQQVTLSCSPISGHRSVSWYQQTPGQGLQFLFEYFSETQRNKGNFPGRFSGRQFSNSRSEMNVSTLELGDSALYLCASSPSSGGPTDTQYFGPGTRLTVL.

The V and J genes are TRBV4-1 and TRBJ1-2; the D gene is possibly TRBD1 (5 bases). CDR1 is MGHRA, CDR2 YSYEKL, per germline. There are 15 residues in the CDR3. Trimming removed 4 bases at V and 1 base at J, with 13 bases between. As DNA, the CDR3 is TGCGCCAGCAGCCCAACCGACAGATATAACTATGGCTACACCTTC. The encoded protein is CASSPTDRYNYGYTF.